This T cell receptor beta chain came from a study of T cells in Graves' hyperthyroidism and ophthalmopathy. Findings and caveats of the study: Blood also held most thyroid clonotypes expanded beyond 0.001.

Hyperthyroidism patients were newly diagnosed, had disease duration under 2 months, and were aged 18 to 65 years. The CDR3 has 16 residues. The J segment lost 6 bases and the V segment lost 4 bases, leaving 13 bases of the junction unmatched. Looked up from germline, CDR1 is KGHDR and CDR2 is SFDVKD. RNA transcripts provided the source from which TCR beta CDR3 regions were amplified. Using the HTBI primer set, a first-round RT-PCR was run on the TCR CDR3. In TCRdb, the multiplex PCR reads were re-called with MiXCR into one record per CDR3 protein. The sample includes under 200,000 distinct CDR3 sequences, just under 9.5% of them seen just once. This clonotype was picked up many times. Its antigen is not identified.

The sequence derives from a woman between 18 and 30 years old with Graves' hyperthyroidism that later progressed to Graves' ophthalmopathy. The source material was blood. The chain carries TRBV24-1 and TRBJ2-7; 8 nucleotides line up with TRBD1. CDR3 sequence: CATSDSDRGMGSEQYF. The CDR3 DNA reads TGTGCCACCAGTGACTCTGACAGGGGAATGGGAAGCGAGCAGTACTTC.